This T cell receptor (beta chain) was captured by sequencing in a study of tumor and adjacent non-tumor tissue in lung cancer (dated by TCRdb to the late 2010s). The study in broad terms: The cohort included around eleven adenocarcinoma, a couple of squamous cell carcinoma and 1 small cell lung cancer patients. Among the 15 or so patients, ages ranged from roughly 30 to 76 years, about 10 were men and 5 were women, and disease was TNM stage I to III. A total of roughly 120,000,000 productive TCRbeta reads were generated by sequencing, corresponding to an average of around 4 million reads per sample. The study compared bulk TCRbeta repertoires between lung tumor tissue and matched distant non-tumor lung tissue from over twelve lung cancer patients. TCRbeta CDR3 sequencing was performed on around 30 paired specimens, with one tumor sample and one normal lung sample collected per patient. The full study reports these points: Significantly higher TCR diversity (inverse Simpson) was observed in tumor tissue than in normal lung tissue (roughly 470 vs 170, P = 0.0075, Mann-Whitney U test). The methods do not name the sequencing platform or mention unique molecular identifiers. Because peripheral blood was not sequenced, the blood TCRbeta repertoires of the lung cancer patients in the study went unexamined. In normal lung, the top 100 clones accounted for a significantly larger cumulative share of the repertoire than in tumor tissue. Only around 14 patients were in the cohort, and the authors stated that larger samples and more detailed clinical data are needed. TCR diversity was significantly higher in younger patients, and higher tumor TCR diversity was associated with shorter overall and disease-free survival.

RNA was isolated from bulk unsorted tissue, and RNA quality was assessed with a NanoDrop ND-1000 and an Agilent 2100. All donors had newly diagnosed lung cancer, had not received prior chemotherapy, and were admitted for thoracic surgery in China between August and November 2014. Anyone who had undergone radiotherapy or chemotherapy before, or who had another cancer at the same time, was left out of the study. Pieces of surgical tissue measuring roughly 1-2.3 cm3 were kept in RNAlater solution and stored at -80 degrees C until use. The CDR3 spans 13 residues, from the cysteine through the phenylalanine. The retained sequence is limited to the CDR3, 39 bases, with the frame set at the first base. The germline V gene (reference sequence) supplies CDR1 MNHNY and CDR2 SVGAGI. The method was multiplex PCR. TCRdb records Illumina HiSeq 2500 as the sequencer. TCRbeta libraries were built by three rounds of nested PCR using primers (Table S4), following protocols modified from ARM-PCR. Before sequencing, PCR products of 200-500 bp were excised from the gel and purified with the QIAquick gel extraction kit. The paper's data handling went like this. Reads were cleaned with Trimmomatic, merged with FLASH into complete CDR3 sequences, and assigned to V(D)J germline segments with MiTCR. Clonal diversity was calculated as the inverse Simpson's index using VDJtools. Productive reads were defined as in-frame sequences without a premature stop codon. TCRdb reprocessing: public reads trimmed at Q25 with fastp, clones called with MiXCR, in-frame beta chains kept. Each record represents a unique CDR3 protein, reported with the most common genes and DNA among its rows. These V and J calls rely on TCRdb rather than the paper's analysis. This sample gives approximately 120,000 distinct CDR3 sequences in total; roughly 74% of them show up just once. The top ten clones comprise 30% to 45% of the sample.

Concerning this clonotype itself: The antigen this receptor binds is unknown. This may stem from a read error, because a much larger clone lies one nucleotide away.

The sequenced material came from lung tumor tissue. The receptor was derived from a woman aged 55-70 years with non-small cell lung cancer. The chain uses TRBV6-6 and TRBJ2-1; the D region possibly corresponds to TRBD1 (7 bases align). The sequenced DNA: TGTACCAGCAGCAGGGGGACTGACAATGAGCAGTTCTTC. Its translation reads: CTSSRGTDNEQFF.